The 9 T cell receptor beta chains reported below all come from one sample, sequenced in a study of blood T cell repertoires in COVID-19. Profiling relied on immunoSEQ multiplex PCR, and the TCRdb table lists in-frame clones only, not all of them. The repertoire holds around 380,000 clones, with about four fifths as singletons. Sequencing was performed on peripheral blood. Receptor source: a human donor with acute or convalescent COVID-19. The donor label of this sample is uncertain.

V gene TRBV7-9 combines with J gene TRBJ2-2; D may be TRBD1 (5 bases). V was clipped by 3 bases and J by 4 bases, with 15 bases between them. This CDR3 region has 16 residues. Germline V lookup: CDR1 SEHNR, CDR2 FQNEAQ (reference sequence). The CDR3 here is CASSFGQGFSTGELFF. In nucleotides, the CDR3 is TGTGCCAGCAGCTTCGGGCAGGGCTTTTCCACCGGGGAGCTGTTTTTT.

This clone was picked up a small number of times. CDR3 amino acids: CASRHLGGHGNTIYF. The CDR3 DNA sequence: TGTGCCAGCAGACACCTCGGCGGACATGGAAACACCATATATTTT. The chain employs TRBV11-2 and TRBJ1-3; possibly TRBD1 for D (5 bases). This CDR3 region has 15 residues. Between the trimmed V and J ends, which lost 6 bases and 3 bases, there was a span of 15 bases. Germline CDR1 is SGHAT and CDR2 is FQNNGV. Full variable domain (missing parts from reference TRBV11-2 and TRBJ1-3): EAGVAQSPRYKIIEKRQSVAFWCNPISGHATLYWYQQILGQGPKLLIQFQNNGVVDDSQLPKDRFSAERLKGVDSTLKIQPAKLEDSAVYLCASRHLGGHGNTIYFGEGSWLTVV.

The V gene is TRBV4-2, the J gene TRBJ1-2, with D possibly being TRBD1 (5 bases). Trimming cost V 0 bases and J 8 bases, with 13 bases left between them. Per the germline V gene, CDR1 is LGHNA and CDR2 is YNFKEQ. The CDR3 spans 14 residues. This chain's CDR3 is CASSQDNRQRGYTF. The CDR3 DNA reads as TGTGCCAGCAGCCAAGATAATAGACAGAGGGGCTACACCTTC.

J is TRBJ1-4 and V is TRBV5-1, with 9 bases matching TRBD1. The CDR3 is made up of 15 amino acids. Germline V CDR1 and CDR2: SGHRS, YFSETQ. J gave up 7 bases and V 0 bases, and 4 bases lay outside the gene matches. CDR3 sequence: CASSLADRGGEKLFF. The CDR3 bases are TGCGCCAGCAGCTTGGCGGACAGGGGTGGTGAAAAACTGTTTTTT.

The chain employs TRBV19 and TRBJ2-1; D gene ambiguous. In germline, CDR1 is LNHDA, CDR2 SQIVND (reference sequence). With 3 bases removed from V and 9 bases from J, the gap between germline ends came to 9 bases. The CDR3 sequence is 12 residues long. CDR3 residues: CASSIRWSEQFF. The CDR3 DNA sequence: TGTGCCAGTAGTATTCGATGGAGTGAGCAGTTCTTC.

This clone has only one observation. CDR3 protein: CASSYRQQNTEAFF. The CDR3 nucleotides are TGTGCCAGCAGTTACAGACAGCAGAACACTGAAGCTTTCTTT. The chain recombines TRBV6-5 with TRBJ1-1; tentatively, D is TRBD1 (5 bases). Germline values: CDR1 MNHEY, CDR2 SVGAGI. Trimming stripped 2 bases from V and 1 base from J, with 8 bases between. The CDR3 loop spans 14 amino acids.

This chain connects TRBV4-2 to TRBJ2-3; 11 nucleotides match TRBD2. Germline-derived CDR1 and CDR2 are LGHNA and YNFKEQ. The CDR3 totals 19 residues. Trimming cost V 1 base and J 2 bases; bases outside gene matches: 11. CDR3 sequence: CASSQASILAGGVTDTQYF. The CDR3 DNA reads TGTGCCAGCAGCCAAGCGTCCATCTTAGCGGGGGGGGTCACAGATACGCAGTATTTT.

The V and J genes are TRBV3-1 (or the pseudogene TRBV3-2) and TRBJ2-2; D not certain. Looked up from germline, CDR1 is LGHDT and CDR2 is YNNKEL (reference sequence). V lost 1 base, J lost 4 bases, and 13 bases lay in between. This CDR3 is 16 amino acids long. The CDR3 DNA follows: TGTGCCAGCAGCCAAGGCAAAGACACTCCCACCGGGGAGCTGTTTTTT. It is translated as CASSQGKDTPTGELFF.

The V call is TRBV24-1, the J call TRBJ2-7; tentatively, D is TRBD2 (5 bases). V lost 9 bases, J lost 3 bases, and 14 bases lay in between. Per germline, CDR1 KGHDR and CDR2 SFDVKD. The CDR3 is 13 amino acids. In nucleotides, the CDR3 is TGTGCCACCCCGGTGAGGACTCTCTACGAGCAGTACTTC. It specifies CATPVRTLYEQYF.